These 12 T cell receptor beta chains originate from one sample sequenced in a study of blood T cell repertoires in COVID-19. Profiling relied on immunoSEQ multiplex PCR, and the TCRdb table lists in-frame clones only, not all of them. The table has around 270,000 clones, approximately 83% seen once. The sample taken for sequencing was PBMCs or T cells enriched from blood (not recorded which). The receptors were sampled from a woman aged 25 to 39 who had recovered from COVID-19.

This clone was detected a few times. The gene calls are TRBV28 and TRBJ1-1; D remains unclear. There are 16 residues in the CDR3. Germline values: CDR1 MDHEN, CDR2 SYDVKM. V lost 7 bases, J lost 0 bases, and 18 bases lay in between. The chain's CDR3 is CASKAGRRGMNTEAFF. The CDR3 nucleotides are TGTGCCAGCAAGGCCGGGCGCCGGGGTATGAACACTGAAGCTTTCTTT.

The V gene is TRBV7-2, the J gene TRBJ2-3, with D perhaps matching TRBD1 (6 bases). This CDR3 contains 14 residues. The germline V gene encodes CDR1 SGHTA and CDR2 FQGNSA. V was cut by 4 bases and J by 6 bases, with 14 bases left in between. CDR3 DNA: TGTGCCAGCAGCTCCGACAGGAATTGGGATACGCAGTATTTT. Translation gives CASSSDRNWDTQYF.

In nucleotides, the CDR3 is TGTGCCAGCAGTTTGGACAGGGTGAACACCGGGGAGCTGTTTTTT. This encodes CASSLDRVNTGELFF. This chain uses TRBV2 with TRBJ2-2; 8 positions match TRBD1. Per germline, CDR1 SNHLY and CDR2 FYNNEI. V shed 5 bases and J 1 base; nucleotides not matched to a gene: 3. The CDR3 contains 15 residues.

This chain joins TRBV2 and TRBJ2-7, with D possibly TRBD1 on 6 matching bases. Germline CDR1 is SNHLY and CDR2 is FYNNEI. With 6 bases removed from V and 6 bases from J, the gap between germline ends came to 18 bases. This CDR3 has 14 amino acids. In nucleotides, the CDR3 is TGTGCCAGCAGCGAGGCAGGGGTTTTAGGCGAGCAGTACTTC. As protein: CASSEAGVLGEQYF.

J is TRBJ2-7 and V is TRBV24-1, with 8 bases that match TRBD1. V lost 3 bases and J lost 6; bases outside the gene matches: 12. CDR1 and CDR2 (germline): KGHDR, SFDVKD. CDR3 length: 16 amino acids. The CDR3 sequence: CATSDPRQGSRSEQYF. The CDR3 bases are TGTGCCACCAGTGATCCGAGACAGGGGTCGAGGAGCGAGCAGTACTTC.

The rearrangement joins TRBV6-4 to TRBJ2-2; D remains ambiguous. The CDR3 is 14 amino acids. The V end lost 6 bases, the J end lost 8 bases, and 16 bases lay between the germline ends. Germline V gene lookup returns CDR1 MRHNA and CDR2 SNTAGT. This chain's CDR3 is CASSGSPGTGELFF. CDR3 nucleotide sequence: TGTGCCAGCAGCGGATCACCAGGCACGGGGGAGCTGTTTTTT.

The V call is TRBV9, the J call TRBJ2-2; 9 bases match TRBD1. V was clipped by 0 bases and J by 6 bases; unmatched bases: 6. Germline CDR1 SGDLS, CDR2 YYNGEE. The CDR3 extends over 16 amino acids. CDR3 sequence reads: CASSVASTGGAGELFF. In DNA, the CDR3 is TGTGCCAGCAGCGTAGCCTCGACAGGGGGTGCCGGGGAGCTGTTTTTT.

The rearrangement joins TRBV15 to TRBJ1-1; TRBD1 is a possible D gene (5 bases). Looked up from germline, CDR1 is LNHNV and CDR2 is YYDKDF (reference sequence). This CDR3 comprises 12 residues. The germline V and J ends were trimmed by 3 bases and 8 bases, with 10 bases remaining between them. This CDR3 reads CATSSWGQEAFF. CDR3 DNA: TGTGCCACCAGCAGTTGGGGCCAGGAAGCTTTCTTT.

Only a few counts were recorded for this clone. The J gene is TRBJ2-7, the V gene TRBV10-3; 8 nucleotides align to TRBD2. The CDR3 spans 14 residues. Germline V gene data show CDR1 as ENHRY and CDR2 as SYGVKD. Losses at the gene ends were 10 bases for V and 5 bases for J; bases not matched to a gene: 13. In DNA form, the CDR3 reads TGTGCCACCGCCGATTCCGGGGGGGCGGACGAGCAGTACTTC. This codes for CATADSGGADEQYF.

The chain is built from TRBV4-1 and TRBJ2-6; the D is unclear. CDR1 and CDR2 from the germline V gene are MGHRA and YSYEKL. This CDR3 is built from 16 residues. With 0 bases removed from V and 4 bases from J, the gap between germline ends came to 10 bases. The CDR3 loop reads CASSQDRGNGANVLTF. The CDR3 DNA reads TGCGCCAGCAGCCAAGATCGCGGTAACGGGGCCAACGTCCTGACTTTC.

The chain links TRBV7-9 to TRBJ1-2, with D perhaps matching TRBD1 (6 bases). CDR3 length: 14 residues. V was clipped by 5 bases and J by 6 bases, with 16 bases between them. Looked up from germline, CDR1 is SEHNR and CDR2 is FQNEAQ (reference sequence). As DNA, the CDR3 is TGTGCCAGCAGCGCATCCGGGACATATCATGGCTACACCTTC. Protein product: CASSASGTYHGYTF.

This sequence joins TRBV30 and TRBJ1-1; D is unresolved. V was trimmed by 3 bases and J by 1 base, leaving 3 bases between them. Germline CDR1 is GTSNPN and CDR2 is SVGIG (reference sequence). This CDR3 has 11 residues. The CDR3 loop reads CAWRRNTEAFF. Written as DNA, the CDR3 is TGTGCCTGGAGGAGGAACACTGAAGCTTTCTTT.